This T cell receptor beta chain stems from a study of beta chain features in type 1 diabetes. Overall study findings and caveats: Moderate but significant shortening of TCRB CDR3s was recorded in all four CD4+ subsets from Type 1 diabetes patients.

Expressed TCRB transcripts were sequenced, since all the RNA that had been isolated was reverse transcribed. Naive, central memory and regulatory T cell samples came to a mean of around 3.5 million reads. Clones were read by immunoSEQ multiplex PCR, and TCRdb kept only the in-frame ones, dropping some. The table records under 400,000 clones, around 13% of them present only once. This clone was seen a few times. The target antigen is unknown. Germline CDR1 reads ENHRY; CDR2 reads SYGVKD. The CDR3 has 13 amino acids. Between the trimmed V and J ends, which lost 11 bases and 3 bases, there was a span of 17 bases.

The rearrangement links TRBV10-3 to TRBJ2-7; D not resolved. Sequences were obtained from naive CD4+ T cells from blood. The receptor comes from a young man in good health. CDR3 residues: CALAAEPNYEQYF. The CDR3 region has the DNA TGTGCCCTCGCGGCAGAACCCAACTACGAGCAGTACTTC.